These 27 T cell receptor beta chains were all obtained from the same sample, sequenced in a study of T cells in Graves' hyperthyroidism and ophthalmopathy. Template material for amplifying TCR beta CDR3 regions consisted of RNA transcripts. Primed by the HTBI set, a first-round RT-PCR was run on the TCR CDR3. TCRdb processed the multiplex PCR reads anew with MiXCR; each CDR3 protein has one entry. In the table there are hundreds of thousands of distinct CDR3 sequences, roughly 40% of which are singletons. Sequenced: blood. Receptors originate from a man in his late teens or twenties with Graves' hyperthyroidism.

In the case of this clonotype: A junction boundary mismatches the germline segment, possibly from a read error. V usage is TRBV24-1 and J usage is TRBJ2-7; D perhaps matches TRBD1 (6 bases). Germline V gene sequence: CDR1 KGHDR, CDR2 SFDVKD. The CDR3 totals 15 residues. The CDR3 reads CASSEARTASYEQYF. The CDR3 bases are TGTGCCAGCAGTGAGGCACGGACAGCCTCCTACGAGCAGTACTTC.

On this clonotype itself: The conserved closing phenylalanine or tryptophan is absent in this CDR3, likely reflecting a read error. This rearrangement joins TRBV4-1 to TRBJ2-5; D is perhaps TRBD1 or TRBD2 (5 bases each). Germline CDR1 is MGHRA and CDR2 is YSYEKL. V was pared by 0 bases and J by 1 base, with 9 bases between. The CDR3 is 15 residues long. The CDR3 spells CASSQDWDPQETQYS. The CDR3 coding sequence is TGCGCCAGCAGCCAAGATTGGGACCCCCAAGAGACCCAGTACTCC.

Only a few counts were recorded for this clonotype. The rearrangement uses TRBV7-9 and TRBJ1-1; D is undetermined. The CDR3 covers 15 residues. V lost 5 bases to trimming and J lost 3 bases, with 16 bases between them. Looked up from germline, CDR1 is SEHNR and CDR2 is FQNEAQ (reference sequence). CDR3 DNA sequence: TGTGCCAGCAGCAGCCCCCGGGGAGGTGACACTGAAGCTTTCTTT. It codes for CASSSPRGGDTEAFF.

The J gene is TRBJ2-3, the V gene TRBV29-1; weak D call: TRBD2 (6 bases). Between the trimmed V and J ends, which lost 3 bases and 4 bases, there was a span of 11 bases. CDR3 length equals 13 residues. Germline V gene sequence: CDR1 SQVTM, CDR2 ANQGSEA. CDR3 loop: CSVDGGAADTQYF. In nucleotides, the CDR3 is TGCAGCGTTGATGGCGGGGCGGCAGATACGCAGTATTTT.

This clonotype was observed at least ten times. The V and J genes are TRBV10-1 and TRBJ1-4; 9 bases match TRBD1. Trimming cost V 8 bases and J 8 bases; bases outside gene matches: 6. Germline CDR1 WNHNN, CDR2 SYGVQD (reference sequence). The CDR3 contains 13 residues. The CDR3 nucleotides are TGCGCCAGCCCGGACAGGGGTTTCGAAAAACTGTTTTTT. Translating gives CASPDRGFEKLFF.

About this clonotype itself: An end of the junction does not agree with germline; a read error may underlie this. The gene calls are TRBV7-3 and TRBJ1-1; weak D call: TRBD1 (5 bases). This CDR3 contains 16 residues. CDR1 SGHTA and CDR2 FQGTGA come from the germline V gene. The CDR3 DNA is TGCGCCAGCAGCCAAGCTCGGCCAGGGTCGAACACTGAAGCTTTCTTT. Its translation: CASSQARPGSNTEAFF.

Turning to this clonotype: A much bigger clone sits one base away, suggesting this may be a read error. The chain couples TRBV7-9 to TRBJ2-5; 9 bases are shared with TRBD1. Germline V CDR1 and CDR2: SEHNR, FQNEAQ (reference sequence). This CDR3 contains 14 residues. CDR3 DNA: TGTGTCAGCAGCACCCGGGACAGGGAAGAGACCCAGTACTTC. It specifies CVSSTRDREETQYF.

J is TRBJ1-1 and V is TRBV6-6; D remains ambiguous. Trimming removed 4 bases from V and 4 bases from J, with 13 bases in between. CDR1 MNHNY and CDR2 SVGAGI come from the germline V gene (reference sequence). CDR3 size: 14 residues. CDR3 region: CASSSQVSGTEAFF. For the CDR3, the DNA is TGTGCCAGCAGTTCGCAGGTATCTGGCACTGAAGCTTTCTTT.

In the case of this clonotype: Mismatch with germline at one junction end may stem from a read error. The CDR3 protein is CASSPGLQETQCF. DNA for the CDR3: TGTGCCAGCAGCCCAGGGCTACAAGAGACCCAGTGCTTC. The chain recombines TRBV7-1 with TRBJ2-5; perhaps TRBD1 as D (5 bases). TRBV7-1 is placed among ORFs of uncertain function. CDR3 length: 13 residues.

This clonotype appeared many times. The chain's CDR3 is CASRPLWGEQETQYF. CDR3 bases: TGTGCCAGCAGACCTCTGTGGGGGGAGCAAGAGACCCAGTACTTC. The gene calls are TRBV6-5 and TRBJ2-5; D perhaps matches TRBD2 (6 bases). Germline CDR1 reads MNHEY; CDR2 reads SVGAGI. The CDR3 consists of 15 residues. V lost 6 bases, J lost 2 bases, and 16 bases lay in between.

The rearrangement uses TRBV5-1 and TRBJ1-5; D is unclear. The CDR3 spans 15 residues. V lost 0 bases, J lost 0 bases, and 7 bases lay in between. Germline CDR1 and CDR2: SGHRS and YFSETQ. For the CDR3, the DNA is TGCGCCAGCAGCTTGGGAAACCATAGCAATCAGCCCCAGCATTTT. Translated, it gives CASSLGNHSNQPQHF.

V and J are TRBV11-2 and TRBJ2-3, with 8 bases aligning to TRBD1. CDR1 and CDR2 (germline): SGHAT, FQNNGV. Losses at the gene ends were 4 bases for V and 0 bases for J; bases not matched to a gene: 3. The CDR3 sequence is 15 residues long. CDR3 residues: CASSSGQGSTDTQYF. The CDR3 DNA is TGTGCCAGCAGCTCCGGACAGGGTAGCACAGATACGCAGTATTTT.

This clonotype was seen more than once but under ten times. The chain is built from TRBV2 and TRBJ1-2; D is unclear. Germline values: CDR1 SNHLY, CDR2 FYNNEI. Trimming stripped 6 bases from V and 3 bases from J, with 11 bases between. The CDR3 is 13 residues long. CDR3 bases: TGTGCCAGCAGCCCCCAGTGGGACTATGGCTACACCTTC. Residues: CASSPQWDYGYTF. The full variable domain, rest sourced from reference TRBV2 and TRBJ1-2, is EPEVTQTPSHQVTQMGQEVILRCVPISNHLYFYWYRQILGQKVEFLVSFYNNEISEKSEIFDDQFSVERPDGSNFTLKIRSTKLEDSAMYFCASSPQWDYGYTFGSGTRLTVV.

This clonotype was seen many times. The chain links TRBV7-9 to TRBJ1-1, with D tentatively TRBD1 (6 bases). Between the trimmed V and J ends, which lost 5 bases and 7 bases, there was a span of 14 bases. This CDR3 comprises 13 residues. Per germline, CDR1 SEHNR and CDR2 FQNEAQ (reference sequence). The CDR3 DNA follows: TGTGCCAGCAGCCTACAGGGAACGGGTGAAGCTTTCTTT. Translated: CASSLQGTGEAFF.

The chain couples TRBV29-1 to TRBJ2-5; D not certain. The V end was cut by 7 bases, the J end by 4 bases, with 1 base between. The CDR3 is 8 amino acids. Germline V lookup: CDR1 SQVTM, CDR2 ANQGSEA. The CDR3 coding sequence is TGCAGCGGAGAGACCCAGTACTTC. Its protein is CSGETQYF.

The rearrangement joins TRBV5-5 to TRBJ1-2; possible D gene TRBD1, 5 bases. In germline, CDR1 is SGHKS, CDR2 YYEKEE (reference sequence). The CDR3 has 14 residues. The V end lost 3 bases, the J end lost 8 bases, and 17 bases lay between the germline ends. CDR3 in amino acids: CASSSARGEEGYTF. In nucleotides, the CDR3 is TGTGCCAGCAGCTCTGCAAGGGGCGAGGAGGGCTACACCTTC.

The sample holds a few counts of this clonotype. Likely a read error: the CDR3 ends without its conserved phenylalanine or tryptophan. J is TRBJ1-1 and V is TRBV29-1; perhaps TRBD1 as D (6 bases). The V gene's germline CDR1 is SQVTM and CDR2 ANQGSEA. Deletions cut 3 bases from V and 2 bases from J, with 10 bases between. This CDR3 region has 13 residues. CDR3 region: CSVDRGGNTEAFL. Here the CDR3 DNA reads TGCAGCGTTGATAGGGGGGGCAACACTGAAGCTTTCCTT.

The rearrangement links TRBV13 to TRBJ2-2; D remains unclear. Trimming took off 2 bases at V and 7 bases at J, with 8 bases between the two ends. The CDR3 covers 13 residues. CDR1 PRHDT and CDR2 FYEKMQ come from the germline V gene (reference sequence). The CDR3 region has the DNA TGTGCCAGCAGCTTAAGTTATAGCGGGGAGCTGTTTTTT. It translates to CASSLSYSGELFF.

This clonotype was found once. The V and J genes are TRBV5-1 and TRBJ1-1, with 7 positions matching TRBD1. V lost 4 bases and J lost 5; bases outside the gene matches: 11. The CDR3 is made up of 15 amino acids. From germline, CDR1 is SGHRS and CDR2 YFSETQ. The CDR3 bases are TGCGCCAGCAGCGATACAGGGGACAGCGAGACTGAAGCTTTCTTT. It codes for CASSDTGDSETEAFF.

There are many counts of this clonotype. This chain joins TRBV9 and TRBJ2-5; 7 positions match TRBD2. Per germline, CDR1 SGDLS and CDR2 YYNGEE. V dropped 0 bases and J dropped 0; count of bases not matched to a gene: 2. CDR3 length: 15 residues. In nucleotides, the CDR3 is TGTGCCAGCAGCGTAGCGGGGGGAGACCAAGAGACCCAGTACTTC. Its translation is CASSVAGGDQETQYF.

DNA for the CDR3: TGTGCCAGCAGCACACGGGGACAGGGGACCCACGAGCAGTACTTC. As protein: CASSTRGQGTHEQYF. J is TRBJ2-7 and V is TRBV7-2; 10 nucleotides agree with TRBD1. The V gene's germline CDR1 is SGHTA and CDR2 FQGNSA. V was clipped by 5 bases and J by 5 bases; unmatched bases: 9. This CDR3 contains 15 residues.

The chain joins TRBV20-1 to TRBJ2-6, with 9 bases lining up with TRBD2. This CDR3 contains 14 residues. V gave up 6 bases and J gave up 2 bases; unmatched junction bases: 2. Looked up from germline, CDR1 is DFQATT and CDR2 is SNEGSKA (reference sequence). As DNA, the CDR3 is TGCAGTGCCATAGCGGGGGCTGGGGCCAACGTCCTGACTTTC. Protein sequence: CSAIAGAGANVLTF.

For this clonotype: Mismatch with germline at one junction end may stem from a read error. The chain links TRBV10-1 to TRBJ2-5, with D uncertain. The CDR3 is 13 amino acids. Germline lookup yields CDR1 WNHNN and CDR2 SYGVQD (reference sequence). This CDR3 reads CASLGLVGQTQYF. CDR3 in DNA: TGTGCCAGCTTAGGTCTAGTAGGACAGACCCAGTACTTC.

In its sample, this clonotype was seen a few times. The rearrangement uses TRBV5-4 and TRBJ1-1, with 9 bases fitting TRBD1. Germline V gene sequence: CDR1 SGHNT, CDR2 YYREEE (reference sequence). CDR3 length equals 13 residues. J was trimmed by 10 bases and V by 0 bases; bases with no gene match: 4. The CDR3 sequence is CASSLEADRGAFF. For the CDR3, the DNA is TGTGCCAGCAGCTTGGAGGCGGACAGGGGAGCTTTCTTT.

As regards this clonotype: One junction end disagrees with the germline gene, perhaps due to a read error. The DNA for the CDR3 is TGCGCCAGAGACAAGAAGGACCGTTGGAAATCACCCCTCCACTTT. This gives the protein CARDKKDRWKSPLHF. The V call is TRBV7-2, the J call TRBJ1-6; D gene unclear. Germline-derived CDR1 and CDR2 are SGHTA and FQGNSA. CDR3 length equals 15 residues.

This clonotype was seen repeatedly, ten times or more. The chain uses TRBV29-1 and TRBJ1-5, with TRBD1 matching 8 bases. Germline assignment: CDR1 SQVTM and CDR2 ANQGSEA. The CDR3 is 14 residues long. After removal of 4 bases from V and 3 bases from J, the junction contained 5 bases not matched to a gene. The CDR3 DNA reads as TGCAGCGTTGCTGGACAGGGTGTCAATCAGCCCCAGCATTTT. Amino acids: CSVAGQGVNQPQHF. Based on the CDR3 plus reference TRBV29-1 and TRBJ1-5, the full variable domain is SAVISQKPSRDICQRGTSLTIQCQVDSQVTMMFWYRQQPGQSLTLIATANQGSEATYESGFVIDKFPISRPNLTFSTLTVSNMSPEDSSIYLCSVAGQGVNQPQHFGDGTRLSIL.

This clonotype was counted between two and nine times. J is TRBJ2-2 and V is TRBV19; 10 nucleotides match TRBD2. The V gene end was trimmed by 4 bases and the J gene end by 5 bases; junction bases not matched to a gene: 10. This CDR3 spans 17 amino acids. Germline CDR1 LNHDA, CDR2 SQIVND (reference sequence). The CDR3 here is CASSRLPSGSGTGELFF. CDR3 nucleotide sequence: TGTGCCAGTAGTAGGCTTCCTAGCGGGAGTGGGACCGGGGAGCTGTTTTTT.